This record looks at one TCR beta chain sequence and its context. Antigen unknown. CFSE-labeled sorted T cells met regulatory or mature dendritic cells for four to five days. FACS sorted CD4+ or CD8+ T cells into CD45RA+ naive and CD45RO+ memory. Here immunoSEQ multiplex PCR was the method, and the copy in TCRdb shows in-frame clones only, minus some. The sample lists about 7,800 clones, about two thirds seen once, with about 4% in the top ten. The sample originates from a study of regulatory dendritic cells for organ transplantation. Study observations and caveats: Memory CD8+ T cells were the most oligoclonal; naive cells were highly diverse. Memory CD8+ clonal expansion seemed more limited with regulatory than mature dendritic cells.

Germline V CDR1 and CDR2: SGHRS, YFSETQ. Between the trimmed V and J ends, which lost 0 bases and 9 bases, there was a span of 10 bases. This CDR3 region has 14 residues. This TCR derives from a human donor in good health. The chain is built from TRBV5-1 and TRBJ1-6; D is perhaps TRBD1 (5 bases). The sequenced material came from memory CD4+ T cells from blood cultured with dendritic cells. Subset in this sample: CD45RO+ memory T cells. Here the CDR3 reads CASSLGGDPSPLHF. The CDR3 nucleotides are TGCGCCAGCAGCTTGGGGGGGGATCCTTCACCCCTCCACTTT.